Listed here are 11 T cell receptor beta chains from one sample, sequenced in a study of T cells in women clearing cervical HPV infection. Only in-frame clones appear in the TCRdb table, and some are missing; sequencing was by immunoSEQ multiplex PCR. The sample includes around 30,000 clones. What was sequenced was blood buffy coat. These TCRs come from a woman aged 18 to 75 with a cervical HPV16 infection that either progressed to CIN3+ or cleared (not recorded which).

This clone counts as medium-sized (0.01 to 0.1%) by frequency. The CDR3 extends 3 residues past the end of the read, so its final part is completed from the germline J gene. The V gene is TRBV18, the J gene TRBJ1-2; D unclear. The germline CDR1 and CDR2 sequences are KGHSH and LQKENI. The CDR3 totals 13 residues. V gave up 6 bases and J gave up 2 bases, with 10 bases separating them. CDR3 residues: CASSPDKNYGYTF. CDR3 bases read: TGTGCCAGCTCGCCAGACAAGAACTATGGC.

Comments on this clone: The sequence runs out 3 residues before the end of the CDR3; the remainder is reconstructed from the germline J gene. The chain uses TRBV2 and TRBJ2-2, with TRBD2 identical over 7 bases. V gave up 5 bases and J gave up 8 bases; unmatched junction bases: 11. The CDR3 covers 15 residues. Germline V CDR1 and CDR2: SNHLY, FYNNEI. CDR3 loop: CASSPFHLAAGELFF. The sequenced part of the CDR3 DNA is TGTGCCAGCAGTCCCTTCCACCTAGCGGCTGGGGAG.

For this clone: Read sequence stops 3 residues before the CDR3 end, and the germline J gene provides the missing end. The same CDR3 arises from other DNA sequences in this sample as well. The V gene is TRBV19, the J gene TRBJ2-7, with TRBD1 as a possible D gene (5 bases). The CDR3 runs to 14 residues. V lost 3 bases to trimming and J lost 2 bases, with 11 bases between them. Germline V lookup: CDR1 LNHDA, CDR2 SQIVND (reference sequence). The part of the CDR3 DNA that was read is TGTGCCAGTAGTATCGGTACAGGAACCTACGAG. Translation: CASSIGTGTYE. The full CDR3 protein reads CASSIGTGTYEQYF. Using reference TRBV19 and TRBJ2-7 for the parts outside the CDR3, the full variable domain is DGGITQSPKYLFRKEGQNVTLSCEQNLNHDAMYWYRQDPGQGLRLIYYSQIVNDFQKGDIAEGYSVSREKKESFPLTVTSAQKNPTAFYLCASSIGTGTYEQYFGPGTRLTVT.

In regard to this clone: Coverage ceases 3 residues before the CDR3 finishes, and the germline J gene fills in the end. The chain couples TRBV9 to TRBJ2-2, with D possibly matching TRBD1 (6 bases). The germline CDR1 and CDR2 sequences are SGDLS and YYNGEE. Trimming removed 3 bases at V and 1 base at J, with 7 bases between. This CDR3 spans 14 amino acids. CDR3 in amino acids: CASSEGQNTGELFF. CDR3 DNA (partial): TGTGCCAGCAGCGAGGGACAGAACACCGGGGAG.

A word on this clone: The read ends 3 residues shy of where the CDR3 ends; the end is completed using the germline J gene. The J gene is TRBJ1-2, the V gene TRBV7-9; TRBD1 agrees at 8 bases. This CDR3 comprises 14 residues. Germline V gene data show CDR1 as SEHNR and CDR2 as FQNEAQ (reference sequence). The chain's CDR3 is CASSPGTGFYDYTF. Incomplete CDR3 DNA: TGTGCCAGCAGCCCAGGGACAGGATTTTACGAC.

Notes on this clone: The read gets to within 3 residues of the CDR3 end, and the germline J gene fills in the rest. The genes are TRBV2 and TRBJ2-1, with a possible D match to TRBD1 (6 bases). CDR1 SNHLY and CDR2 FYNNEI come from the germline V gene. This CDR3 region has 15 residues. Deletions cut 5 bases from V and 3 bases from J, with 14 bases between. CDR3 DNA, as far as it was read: TGTGCCAGCAGTCAGGGGACATCTTTCTACAATGAG. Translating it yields CASSQGTSFYNE. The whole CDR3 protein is CASSQGTSFYNEQFF.

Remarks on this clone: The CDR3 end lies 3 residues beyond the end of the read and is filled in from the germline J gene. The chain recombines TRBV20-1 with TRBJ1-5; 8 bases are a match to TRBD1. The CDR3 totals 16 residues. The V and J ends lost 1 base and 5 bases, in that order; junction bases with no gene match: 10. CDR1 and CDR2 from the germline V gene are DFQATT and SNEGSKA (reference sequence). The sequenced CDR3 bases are TGCAGTGCTAGAGGAACCCCAGGGGGCGGGCATCAGCCC. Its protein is CSARGTPGGGHQP. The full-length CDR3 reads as CSARGTPGGGHQPQHF.

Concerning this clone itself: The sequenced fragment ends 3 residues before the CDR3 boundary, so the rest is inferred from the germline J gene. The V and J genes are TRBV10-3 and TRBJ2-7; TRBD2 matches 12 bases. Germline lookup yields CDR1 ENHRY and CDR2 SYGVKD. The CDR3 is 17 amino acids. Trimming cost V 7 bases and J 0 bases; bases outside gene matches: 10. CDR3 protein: CAITPGLAGQGSYEQYF. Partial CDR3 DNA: TGTGCCATCACCCCGGGACTAGCGGGCCAGGGCTCCTACGAG.

The sequenced part of the CDR3 DNA is TGTGCCAGCAGAGTAGCCCTCGATACG. It codes for CASRVALDT. The CDR3 reads in full as CASRVALDTQYF. This chain links TRBV2 with TRBJ2-3; D gene uncertain. Coverage ceases 3 residues before the CDR3 finishes, and the germline J gene fills in the end. CDR3 length: 12 amino acids. From germline, CDR1 is SNHLY and CDR2 FYNNEI. Trimming cost V 6 bases and J 6 bases, with 10 bases left between them.

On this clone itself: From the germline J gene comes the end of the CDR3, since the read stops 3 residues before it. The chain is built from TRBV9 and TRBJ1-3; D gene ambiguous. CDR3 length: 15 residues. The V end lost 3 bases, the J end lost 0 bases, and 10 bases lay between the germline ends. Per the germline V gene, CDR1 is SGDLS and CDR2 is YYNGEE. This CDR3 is CASSAPRGSGNTIYF. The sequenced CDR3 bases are TGTGCCAGCAGCGCACCTCGCGGCTCTGGAAACACC.

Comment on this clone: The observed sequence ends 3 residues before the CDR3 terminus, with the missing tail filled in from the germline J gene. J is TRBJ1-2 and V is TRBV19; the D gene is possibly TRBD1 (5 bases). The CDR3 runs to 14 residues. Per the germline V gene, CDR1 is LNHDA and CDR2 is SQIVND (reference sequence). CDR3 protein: CASSVSGGRHDYTF. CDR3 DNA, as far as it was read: TGTGCCAGTAGTGTCAGCGGGGGGAGACATGAC.